A selection of T cell receptor beta chains follows, all from one sample in a study of blood T cell repertoires in COVID-19. TCRdb's table, derived via immunoSEQ multiplex PCR, lists solely in-frame clones and lacks some. The sample includes under 300,000 clones, roughly 83% of them seen just once. Sequenced input: peripheral blood. These receptors all stem from a human donor with COVID-19, enrolled during active disease. The donor label of this sample is uncertain. The CDR3 runs from the conserved cysteine through the conserved F or W. Fields, in order: V gene, clone size, J gene, D gene, CDR3 length, CDR3 protein, CDR3 DNA. The D gene is left open where the match is weak. Expanded clones get a size class; other rows say once, few or many, or leave the size out.

v_gene: TRBV5-8
abundance: NA
j_gene: TRBJ2-7
d_gene: NA
len: 14
CDR3aa: CASSLDPGSYEQYF
CDR3nt: TGTGCCAGCAGCTTGGATCCGGGCTCCTACGAGCAGTACTTC

v_gene: TRBV2
abundance: NA
j_gene: TRBJ2-7
d_gene: TRBD1
len: 16
CDR3aa: CASSEARTGGGYEQYF
CDR3nt: TGTGCCAGCAGTGAAGCGCGAACAGGGGGCGGGTACGAGCAGTACTTC

v_gene: TRBV12-3/TRBV12-4
abundance: once
j_gene: TRBJ1-1
d_gene: NA
len: 11
CDR3aa: CASRLVAEAFF
CDR3nt: TGTGCTTCGAGGTTGGTGGCTGAAGCTTTCTTT

v_gene: TRBV19
abundance: NA
j_gene: TRBJ2-2
d_gene: NA
len: 14
CDR3aa: CASSIVGPPTELFF
CDR3nt: TGTGCCAGTAGTATTGTGGGGCCTCCCACGGAGCTGTTTTTT

v_gene: TRBV5-1
abundance: NA
j_gene: TRBJ2-7
d_gene: NA
len: 14
CDR3aa: CASSPRTVLYEQYF
CDR3nt: TGCGCCAGCAGCCCTCGGACAGTTCTCTACGAGCAGTACTTC

v_gene: TRBV4-3
abundance: NA
j_gene: TRBJ1-6
d_gene: NA
len: 15
CDR3aa: CASSQGSSYNSPLHF
CDR3nt: TGCGCCAGCAGCCAAGGCAGCTCCTATAATTCACCCCTCCACTTT

v_gene: TRBV29-1
abundance: NA
j_gene: TRBJ2-3
d_gene: TRBD2
len: 14
CDR3aa: CSVETSGTPDTQYF
CDR3nt: TGCAGCGTAGAGACTAGCGGGACCCCAGATACGCAGTATTTT

v_gene: TRBV19
abundance: NA
j_gene: TRBJ1-4
d_gene: NA
len: 14
CDR3aa: CASSIIQYQEKLFF
CDR3nt: TGTGCCAGTAGTATTATCCAGTACCAAGAAAAACTGTTTTTT

v_gene: TRBV5-1
abundance: NA
j_gene: TRBJ2-7
d_gene: TRBD2
len: 15
CDR3aa: CASSLESGVTYEQYF
CDR3nt: TGCGCCAGCAGCTTGGAGAGCGGGGTAACCTACGAGCAGTACTTC

v_gene: TRBV11-3
abundance: NA
j_gene: TRBJ1-1
d_gene: TRBD1
len: 16
CDR3aa: CASSLDLGQGNTEAFF
CDR3nt: TGTGCCAGCAGCTTAGACTTGGGACAGGGCAACACTGAAGCTTTCTTT

v_gene: TRBV2
abundance: NA
j_gene: TRBJ2-2
d_gene: NA
len: 15
CDR3aa: CASSTKRTNTGELFF
CDR3nt: TGTGCCAGCAGTACGAAGCGGACGAACACCGGGGAGCTGTTTTTT

v_gene: TRBV3-1/TRBV3-2
abundance: NA
j_gene: TRBJ1-1
d_gene: NA
len: 14
CDR3aa: CASSQGGRDTEAFF
CDR3nt: TGTGCCAGCAGCCAAGGGGGGCGTGACACTGAAGCTTTCTTT

v_gene: TRBV10-3
abundance: NA
j_gene: TRBJ1-6
d_gene: NA
len: 15
CDR3aa: CAISEFGRENSPLHF
CDR3nt: TGTGCCATCAGTGAATTCGGGCGGGAGAATTCACCCCTCCACTTT

v_gene: TRBV7-2
abundance: NA
j_gene: TRBJ1-4
d_gene: NA
len: 15
CDR3aa: CAGSFDGTAHEKLFF
CDR3nt: TGTGCCGGCAGCTTTGATGGCACAGCTCATGAAAAACTGTTTTTT

v_gene: TRBV29-1
abundance: few
j_gene: TRBJ2-3
d_gene: NA
len: 13
CDR3aa: CSVREGTPDTQYF
CDR3nt: TGCAGCGTTAGAGAGGGCACTCCAGATACGCAGTATTTT

v_gene: TRBV29-1
abundance: once
j_gene: TRBJ1-2
d_gene: NA
len: 12
CDR3aa: CSVGGGAPGYTF
CDR3nt: TGCAGCGTTGGTGGGGGGGCGCCCGGCTACACCTTC

v_gene: TRBV9
abundance: NA
j_gene: TRBJ2-3
d_gene: TRBD2
len: 17
CDR3aa: CASSPGVTSGGRDTQYF
CDR3nt: TGTGCCAGCAGCCCAGGGGTCACTAGCGGGGGCCGGGATACGCAGTATTTT

v_gene: TRBV6-1
abundance: once
j_gene: TRBJ1-2
d_gene: NA
len: 12
CDR3aa: CASSFPRRGYTF
CDR3nt: TGTGCCAGCAGTTTCCCCCGCCGGGGCTACACCTTC

v_gene: TRBV19
abundance: NA
j_gene: TRBJ2-1
d_gene: TRBD2
len: 14
CDR3aa: CASRPGLAGFEQFF
CDR3nt: TGTGCCAGTAGGCCGGGACTAGCGGGTTTCGAGCAGTTCTTC

v_gene: TRBV6-5
abundance: NA
j_gene: TRBJ2-2
d_gene: TRBD2
len: 15
CDR3aa: CASSRGRVSTGELFF
CDR3nt: TGTGCCAGCAGTCGGGGGAGGGTCAGCACCGGGGAGCTGTTTTTT

v_gene: TRBV5-5
abundance: NA
j_gene: TRBJ2-7
d_gene: TRBD2
len: 15
CDR3aa: CASSGGAGGGYEQYF
CDR3nt: TGTGCCAGCAGCGGGGGGGCGGGAGGGGGCTACGAGCAGTACTTC

v_gene: TRBV29-1
abundance: NA
j_gene: TRBJ2-1
d_gene: NA
len: 14
CDR3aa: CSVDRAPTDNEQFF
CDR3nt: TGCAGCGTTGACAGGGCTCCCACCGACAATGAGCAGTTCTTC

v_gene: TRBV11-2
abundance: NA
j_gene: TRBJ1-5
d_gene: NA
len: 13
CDR3aa: CASSFSREQPQHF
CDR3nt: TGTGCCAGCAGCTTCTCCAGGGAACAGCCCCAGCATTTT

v_gene: TRBV13
abundance: NA
j_gene: TRBJ2-7
d_gene: TRBD1
len: 14
CDR3aa: CASSLRQGAYEQYF
CDR3nt: TGTGCCAGCAGCCTTCGACAGGGGGCCTACGAGCAGTACTTC

v_gene: TRBV7-2
abundance: NA
j_gene: TRBJ1-2
d_gene: NA
len: 15
CDR3aa: CASSLGVVGEAGYTF
CDR3nt: TGTGCCAGCAGCTTAGGGGTGGTGGGGGAGGCTGGCTACACCTTC

v_gene: TRBV10-3
abundance: NA
j_gene: TRBJ2-1
d_gene: NA
len: 14
CDR3aa: CAISVGHPNNEQFF
CDR3nt: TGTGCCATCAGTGTGGGACACCCTAACAATGAGCAGTTCTTC

v_gene: TRBV28
abundance: NA
j_gene: TRBJ1-3
d_gene: NA
len: 21
CDR3aa: CASSNPITGTLESGSGNTIYF
CDR3nt: TGTGCCAGCAGTAACCCCATAACCGGGACACTTGAAAGTGGCTCTGGAAACACCATATATTTT

v_gene: TRBV6-1
abundance: NA
j_gene: TRBJ1-6
d_gene: NA
len: 13
CDR3aa: CASSERKPSPLHF
CDR3nt: TGTGCCAGCAGTGAGAGGAAGCCTTCACCCCTCCACTTT

v_gene: TRBV10-3
abundance: NA
j_gene: TRBJ2-7
d_gene: NA
len: 16
CDR3aa: CAISETMAGQSDEQYF
CDR3nt: TGTGCCATCAGCGAGACCATGGCGGGACAGAGTGACGAGCAGTACTTC

v_gene: TRBV19
abundance: NA
j_gene: TRBJ1-3
d_gene: TRBD1
len: 16
CDR3aa: CASSTDRVLSGNTIYF
CDR3nt: TGTGCCAGTAGTACGGACAGGGTCCTTTCTGGAAACACCATATATTTT

v_gene: TRBV6-2/TRBV6-3
abundance: NA
j_gene: TRBJ1-1
d_gene: TRBD1
len: 15
CDR3aa: CASSGQGQGDTEAFF
CDR3nt: TGTGCCAGCAGTGGACAGGGCCAAGGAGACACTGAAGCTTTCTTT

v_gene: TRBV3-1/TRBV3-2
abundance: NA
j_gene: TRBJ1-2
d_gene: NA
len: 15
CDR3aa: CASSQDWGGARGYTF
CDR3nt: TGTGCCAGCAGCCAAGATTGGGGGGGCGCGAGGGGCTACACCTTC

v_gene: TRBV24-1
abundance: NA
j_gene: TRBJ1-1
d_gene: NA
len: 16
CDR3aa: CATSDFRRVLNTEAFF
CDR3nt: TGTGCCACCAGTGATTTTAGGAGGGTCTTGAACACTGAAGCTTTCTTT

v_gene: TRBV28
abundance: NA
j_gene: TRBJ2-7
d_gene: TRBD2
len: 17
CDR3aa: CASTLLAGGPKSYEQYF
CDR3nt: TGTGCCAGCACCTTACTAGCGGGAGGGCCAAAGTCCTACGAGCAGTACTTC

v_gene: TRBV28
abundance: NA
j_gene: TRBJ1-1
d_gene: TRBD1
len: 16
CDR3aa: CASSSGQGAGNTEAFF
CDR3nt: TGTGCCAGCAGTTCGGGACAGGGGGCCGGGAACACTGAAGCTTTCTTT

v_gene: TRBV28
abundance: NA
j_gene: TRBJ2-3
d_gene: NA
len: 12
CDR3aa: CASSLPPDTQYF
CDR3nt: TGTGCCAGCAGTTTACCCCCGGATACGCAGTATTTT

v_gene: TRBV19
abundance: NA
j_gene: TRBJ2-5
d_gene: NA
len: 13
CDR3aa: CASSTQGQQTQYF
CDR3nt: TGTGCCAGTAGTACCCAGGGGCAACAGACCCAGTACTTC

v_gene: TRBV5-1
abundance: once
j_gene: TRBJ2-1
d_gene: TRBD2
len: 16
CDR3aa: CASSSQREFSYNEQFF
CDR3nt: TGCGCCAGCAGCTCCCAGCGGGAGTTCTCCTACAATGAGCAGTTCTTC

v_gene: TRBV18
abundance: NA
j_gene: TRBJ2-5
d_gene: TRBD1
len: 15
CDR3aa: CASSPGQGKIETQYF
CDR3nt: TGTGCCAGCTCACCGGGACAGGGAAAAATAGAGACCCAGTACTTC

v_gene: TRBV4-1
abundance: once
j_gene: TRBJ2-1
d_gene: NA
len: 16
CDR3aa: CASSQVEVGARNEQFF
CDR3nt: TGCGCCAGCAGCCAAGTTGAGGTAGGGGCCCGCAATGAGCAGTTCTTC

v_gene: TRBV24-1
abundance: NA
j_gene: TRBJ1-4
d_gene: NA
len: 13
CDR3aa: CATSDGGREKLFF
CDR3nt: TGTGCCACCTCGGACGGGGGACGTGAAAAACTGTTTTTT

v_gene: TRBV3-1/TRBV3-2
abundance: NA
j_gene: TRBJ2-5
d_gene: NA
len: 15
CDR3aa: CASSQARDSQETQYF
CDR3nt: TGTGCCAGCAGCCAAGCGCGGGACTCCCAAGAGACCCAGTACTTC

v_gene: TRBV5-1
abundance: NA
j_gene: TRBJ1-4
d_gene: TRBD1
len: 14
CDR3aa: CASSLTGAAEKLFF
CDR3nt: TGCGCCAGCAGCTTGACAGGGGCTGCTGAAAAACTGTTTTTT

v_gene: TRBV9
abundance: NA
j_gene: TRBJ1-2
d_gene: NA
len: 14
CDR3aa: CASSAIGGAGGYTF
CDR3nt: TGTGCCAGCAGCGCCATTGGGGGGGCCGGAGGCTACACCTTC

v_gene: TRBV3-1/TRBV3-2
abundance: NA
j_gene: TRBJ2-2
d_gene: TRBD1
len: 16
CDR3aa: CASSQGTGANTGELFF
CDR3nt: TGTGCCAGCAGCCAAGGGACAGGGGCGAACACCGGGGAGCTGTTTTTT